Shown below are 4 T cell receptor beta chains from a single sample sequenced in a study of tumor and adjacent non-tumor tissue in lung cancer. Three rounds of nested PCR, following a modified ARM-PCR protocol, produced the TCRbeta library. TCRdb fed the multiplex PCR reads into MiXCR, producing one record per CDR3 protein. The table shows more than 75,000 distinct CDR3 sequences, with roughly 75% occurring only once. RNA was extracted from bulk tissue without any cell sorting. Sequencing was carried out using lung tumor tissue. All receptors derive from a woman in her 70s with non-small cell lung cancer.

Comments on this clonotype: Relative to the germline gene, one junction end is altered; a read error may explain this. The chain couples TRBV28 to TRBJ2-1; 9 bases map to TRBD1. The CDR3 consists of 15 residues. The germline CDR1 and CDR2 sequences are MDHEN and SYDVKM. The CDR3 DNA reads TGTACCAGCAGTGGATCGGGACAGGGTGCGAATGAGCATTTCTTC. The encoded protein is CTSSGSGQGANEHFF.

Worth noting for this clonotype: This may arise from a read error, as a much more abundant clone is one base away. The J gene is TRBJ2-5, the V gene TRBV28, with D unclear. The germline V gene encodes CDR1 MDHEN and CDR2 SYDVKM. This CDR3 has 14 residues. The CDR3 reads CTSSFFPGKETQYF. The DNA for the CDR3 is TGTACCAGCAGTTTTTTTCCCGGAAAAGAGACCCAGTACTTC.

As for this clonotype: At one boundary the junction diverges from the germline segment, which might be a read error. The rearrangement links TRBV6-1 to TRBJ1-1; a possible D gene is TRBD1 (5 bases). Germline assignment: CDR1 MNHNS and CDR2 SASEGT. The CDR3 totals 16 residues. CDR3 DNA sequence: TGTGCCAGGAGTGAAATTTTGAGGGGACCGAACACTGGAGCTTTCTTT. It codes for CARSEILRGPNTGAFF.

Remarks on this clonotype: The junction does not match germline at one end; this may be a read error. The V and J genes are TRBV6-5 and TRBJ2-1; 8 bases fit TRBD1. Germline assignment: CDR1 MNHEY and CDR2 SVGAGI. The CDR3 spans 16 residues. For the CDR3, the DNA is TGTGCCAGCAGTACCACCTCTGGACAGGGCTACAATAAGCAGTTCTTC. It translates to CASSTTSGQGYNKQFF.